This entry features one TCR beta chain sequence. Its antigen is unidentified. This entry belongs to a study of T cell repertoires in cytomegalovirus infection. Overall study: Newly reported HLA-C-restricted and thoroughly characterized HLA-B-restricted CMV epitopes were employed. It was the public TCR beta signatures that indicated both CMV infection and matching HLA type.

Notes on the study in general: Dominating the ex vivo response were TCR beta clonotypes that were CMV-specific and HLA-C-restricted. Cumulative frequency (of public TCR beta family members) identified carriers of CMV plus the relevant HLA.

TCRdb reprocessed the reads via MiXCR and lists one record per CDR3 protein. Here the sample spans about 500,000 distinct CDR3 sequences, 25% to 35% being singletons. This TCR was sampled from a human donor in good health (CMV status not recorded). Some clones in this sample may be carry-over from other donors' samples. This sample comprised cultured PBMCs, obtained from culture after CMV antigen stimulation.

The CDR3 DNA reads as TGCAGCGTTGAACAGACAGGGGGGAACACTGAAGCTTTCTTT. Its translation: CSVEQTGGNTEAFF. The gene calls are TRBV29-1 and TRBJ1-1, with 9 bases lining up with TRBD1. With 2 bases clipped from V and 1 base from J, the junction kept 2 bases outside the gene matches. Germline V lookup: CDR1 SQVTM, CDR2 ANQGSEA. This CDR3 spans 14 amino acids.